The present T cell receptor (beta chain) was sequenced within a study of molecular identifiers for immune sequencing clone quantification. As previously described, bulk TCR libraries were made using listed TCR primers. One entry per CDR3 protein results from TCRdb running MiXCR on the PCR reads. This table has approximately 320,000 distinct CDR3 sequences, roughly 23% appearing once. Findings of the study overall: Naive cells had under 1% of molecules in clones above 20 RNA copies, effectors over 99%.

As for this clonotype: Its antigen is unidentified. This may stem from a read error, because a much larger clone lies one nucleotide away.

Sorting was used to obtain naive CD8 T cells (CD8+CD4-CCR7+CD45RA+). The TCR was taken from a human donor in good health. Some libraries in this study had Jurkat cell RNA spiked in. Sequenced: naive CD8+ T cells from blood, with Jurkat cell RNA spiked in. Noted subset: FACS-sorted CD8+CD4-CCR7+CD45RA+ naive T cells.

The CDR3 DNA follows: TGTGCCAGCGGAGAGACAGAGAACACTGAAGCTTTCTTT. Encoded protein: CASGETENTEAFF. The chain employs TRBV6-2 or TRBV6-3 and TRBJ1-1; TRBD1 might be the D (5 bases). The V gene's germline CDR1 is MNHEY and CDR2 SVGEGT. The CDR3 length is 13 residues. V lost 8 bases and J lost 1, with 11 bases in between.